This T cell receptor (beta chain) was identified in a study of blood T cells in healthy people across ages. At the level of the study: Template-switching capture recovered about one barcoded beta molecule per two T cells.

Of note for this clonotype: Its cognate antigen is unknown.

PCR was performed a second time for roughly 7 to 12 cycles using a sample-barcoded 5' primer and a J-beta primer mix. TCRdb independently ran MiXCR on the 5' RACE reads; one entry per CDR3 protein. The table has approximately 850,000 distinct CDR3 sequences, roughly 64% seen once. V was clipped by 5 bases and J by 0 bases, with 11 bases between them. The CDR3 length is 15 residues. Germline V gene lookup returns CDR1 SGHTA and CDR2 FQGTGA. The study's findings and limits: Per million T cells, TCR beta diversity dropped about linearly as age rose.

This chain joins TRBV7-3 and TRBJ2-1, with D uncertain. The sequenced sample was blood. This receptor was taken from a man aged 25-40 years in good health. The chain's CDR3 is CASSREESSYNEQFF. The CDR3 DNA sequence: TGTGCCAGCAGCCGCGAGGAGAGCTCCTACAATGAGCAGTTCTTC. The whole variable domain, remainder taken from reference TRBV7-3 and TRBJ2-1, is GAGVSQTPSNKVTEKGKYVELRCDPISGHTALYWYRQSLGQGPEFLIYFQGTGAADDSGLPNDRFFAVRPEGSVSTLKIQRTERGDSAVYLCASSREESSYNEQFFGPGTRLTVL.